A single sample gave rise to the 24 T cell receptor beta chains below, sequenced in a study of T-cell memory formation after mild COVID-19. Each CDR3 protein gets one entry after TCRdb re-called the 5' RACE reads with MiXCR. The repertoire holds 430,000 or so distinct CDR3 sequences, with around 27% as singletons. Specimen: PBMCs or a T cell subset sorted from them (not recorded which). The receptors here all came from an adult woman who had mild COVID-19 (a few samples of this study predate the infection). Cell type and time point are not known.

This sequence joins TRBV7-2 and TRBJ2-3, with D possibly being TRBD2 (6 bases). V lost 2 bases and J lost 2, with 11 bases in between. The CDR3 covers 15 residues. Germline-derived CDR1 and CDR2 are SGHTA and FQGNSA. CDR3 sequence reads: CASSLRRGVTDTQYF. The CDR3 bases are TGTGCCAGCAGCTTACGACGCGGGGTCACAGATACGCAGTATTTT.

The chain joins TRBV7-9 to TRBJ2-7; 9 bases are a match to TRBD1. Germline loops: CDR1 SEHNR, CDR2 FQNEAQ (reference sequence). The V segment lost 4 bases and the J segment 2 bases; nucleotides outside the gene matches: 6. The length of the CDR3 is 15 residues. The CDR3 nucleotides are TGTGCCAGCAGCTCCCGGGACAGGGCCCCCTACGAGCAGTACTTC. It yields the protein CASSSRDRAPYEQYF.

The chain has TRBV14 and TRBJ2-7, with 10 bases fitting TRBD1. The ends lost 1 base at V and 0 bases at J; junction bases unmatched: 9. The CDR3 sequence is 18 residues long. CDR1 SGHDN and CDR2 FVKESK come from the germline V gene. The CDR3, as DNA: TGTGCCAGCAGCCAAGCGGACAGGGGGATTTTTAGCTCCTACGAGCAGTACTTC. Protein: CASSQADRGIFSSYEQYF.

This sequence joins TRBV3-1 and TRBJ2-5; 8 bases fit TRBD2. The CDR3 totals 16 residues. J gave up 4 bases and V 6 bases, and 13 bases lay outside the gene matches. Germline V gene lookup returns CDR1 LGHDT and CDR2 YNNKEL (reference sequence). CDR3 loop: CASSLEGLGYGETQYF. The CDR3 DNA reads TGTGCCAGCAGTTTAGAGGGACTAGGTTACGGAGAGACCCAGTACTTC.

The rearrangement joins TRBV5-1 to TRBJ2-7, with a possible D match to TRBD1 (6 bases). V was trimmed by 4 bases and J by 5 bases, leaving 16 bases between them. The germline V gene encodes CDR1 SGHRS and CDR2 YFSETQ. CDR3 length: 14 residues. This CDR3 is CASSASGVPDEQYF. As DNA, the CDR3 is TGCGCCAGCAGCGCTTCAGGGGTGCCGGACGAGCAGTACTTC.

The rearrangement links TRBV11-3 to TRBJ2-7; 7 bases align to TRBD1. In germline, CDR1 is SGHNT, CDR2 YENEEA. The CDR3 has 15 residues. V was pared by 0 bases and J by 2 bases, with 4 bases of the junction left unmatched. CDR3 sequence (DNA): TGTGCCAGCAGCTTAGACTCCAGGGGGACCTACGAGCAGTACTTC. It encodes CASSLDSRGTYEQYF.

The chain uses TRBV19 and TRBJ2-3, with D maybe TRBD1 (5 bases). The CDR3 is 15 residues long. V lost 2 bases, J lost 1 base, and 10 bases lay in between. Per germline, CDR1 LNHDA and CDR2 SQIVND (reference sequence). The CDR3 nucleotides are TGTGCCAGTAGTATACTATTAGGGGGCACAGATACGCAGTATTTT. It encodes CASSILLGGTDTQYF.

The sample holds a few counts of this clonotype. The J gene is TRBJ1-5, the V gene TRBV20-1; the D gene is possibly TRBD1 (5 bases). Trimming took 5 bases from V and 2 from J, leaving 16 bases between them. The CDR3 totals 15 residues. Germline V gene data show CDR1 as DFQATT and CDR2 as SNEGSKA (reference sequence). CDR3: CSAASPGTRNQPQHF. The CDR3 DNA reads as TGCAGTGCTGCGAGCCCAGGGACTCGCAATCAGCCCCAGCATTTT.

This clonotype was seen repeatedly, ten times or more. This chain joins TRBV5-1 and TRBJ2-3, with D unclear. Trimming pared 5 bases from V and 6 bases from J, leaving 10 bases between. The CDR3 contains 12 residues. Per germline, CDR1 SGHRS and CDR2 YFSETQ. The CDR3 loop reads CASSLTLDTQYF. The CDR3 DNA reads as TGCGCCAGCAGTTTGACCCTCGATACGCAGTATTTT.

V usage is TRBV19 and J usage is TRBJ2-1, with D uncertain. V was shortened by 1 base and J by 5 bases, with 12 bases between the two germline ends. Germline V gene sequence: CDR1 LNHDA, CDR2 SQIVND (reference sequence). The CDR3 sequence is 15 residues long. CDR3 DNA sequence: TGTGCCAGTAGTATAGGGCTAGGATGGGACAATGAGCAGTTCTTC. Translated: CASSIGLGWDNEQFF.

The CDR3 sequence: CSARDRPLQGVWEQYF. CDR3 DNA sequence: TGCAGTGCTAGAGACCGACCACTACAGGGGGTGTGGGAGCAGTACTTC. The J gene is TRBJ2-7, the V gene TRBV20-1; 8 bases agree with TRBD1. The V gene's germline CDR1 is DFQATT and CDR2 SNEGSKA (reference sequence). V lost 0 bases to trimming and J lost 7 bases; unmatched junction nucleotides: 14. This CDR3 comprises 16 residues.

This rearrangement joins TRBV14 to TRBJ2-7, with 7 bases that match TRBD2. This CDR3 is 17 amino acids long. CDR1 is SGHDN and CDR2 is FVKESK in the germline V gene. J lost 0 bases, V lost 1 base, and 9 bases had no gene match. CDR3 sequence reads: CASSQGGSGSSSYEQYF. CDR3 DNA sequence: TGTGCCAGCAGCCAAGGGGGTAGCGGGTCAAGCTCCTACGAGCAGTACTTC.

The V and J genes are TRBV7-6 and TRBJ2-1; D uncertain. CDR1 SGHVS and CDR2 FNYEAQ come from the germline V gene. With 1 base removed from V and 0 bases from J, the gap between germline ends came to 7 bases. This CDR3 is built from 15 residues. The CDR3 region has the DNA TGTGCCAGCAGCTTAGTCCGGAGCTCCTACAATGAGCAGTTCTTC. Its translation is CASSLVRSSYNEQFF.

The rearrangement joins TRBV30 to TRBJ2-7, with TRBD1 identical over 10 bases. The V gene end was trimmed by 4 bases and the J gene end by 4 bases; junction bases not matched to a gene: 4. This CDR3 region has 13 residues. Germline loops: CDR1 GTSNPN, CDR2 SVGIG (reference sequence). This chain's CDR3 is CAWNRDRGYEQYF. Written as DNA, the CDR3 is TGTGCCTGGAACCGGGACAGGGGTTACGAGCAGTACTTC.

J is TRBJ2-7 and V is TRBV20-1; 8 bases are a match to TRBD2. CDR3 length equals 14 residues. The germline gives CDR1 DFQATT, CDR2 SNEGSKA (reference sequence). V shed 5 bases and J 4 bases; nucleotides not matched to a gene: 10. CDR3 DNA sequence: TGCAGTGCTCAGGTCGGGGGGGCCGCTTACGAGCAGTACTTC. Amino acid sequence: CSAQVGGAAYEQYF.

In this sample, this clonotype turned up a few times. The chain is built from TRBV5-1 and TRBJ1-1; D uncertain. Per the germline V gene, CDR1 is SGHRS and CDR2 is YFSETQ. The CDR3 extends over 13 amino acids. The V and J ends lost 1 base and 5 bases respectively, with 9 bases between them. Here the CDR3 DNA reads TGCGCCAGCAGCTTGAGTCGGGGAACTGAAGCTTTCTTT. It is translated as CASSLSRGTEAFF.

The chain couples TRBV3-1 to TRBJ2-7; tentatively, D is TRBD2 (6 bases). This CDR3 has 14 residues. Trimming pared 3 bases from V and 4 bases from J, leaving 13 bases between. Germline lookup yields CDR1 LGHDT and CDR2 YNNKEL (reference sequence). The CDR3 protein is CASSQFGTLYEQYF. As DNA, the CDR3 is TGTGCCAGCAGCCAGTTCGGGACTCTTTACGAGCAGTACTTC.

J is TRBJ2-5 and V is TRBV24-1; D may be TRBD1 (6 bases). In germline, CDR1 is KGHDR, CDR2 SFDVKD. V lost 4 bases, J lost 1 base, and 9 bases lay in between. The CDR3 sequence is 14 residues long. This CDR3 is CATSDGDTQETQYF. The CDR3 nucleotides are TGTGCCACCAGTGACGGGGACACCCAAGAGACCCAGTACTTC.

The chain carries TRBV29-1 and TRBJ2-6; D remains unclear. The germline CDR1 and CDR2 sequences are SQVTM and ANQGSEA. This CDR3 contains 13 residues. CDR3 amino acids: CAGLVSGANVLTF. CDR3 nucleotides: TGCGCCGGGTTAGTGTCTGGGGCCAACGTCCTGACTTTC.

The CDR3, as DNA: TGTGCCACCAGTCAGCGGGAGGGGCGCCGGGATACGCAGTATTTT. Amino acids: CATSQREGRRDTQYF. V is TRBV24-1 and J is TRBJ2-3, with 10 bases lining up with TRBD2. The CDR3 spans 15 residues. Trimming cost V 6 bases and J 6 bases; bases outside gene matches: 8. The V gene's germline CDR1 is KGHDR and CDR2 SFDVKD.

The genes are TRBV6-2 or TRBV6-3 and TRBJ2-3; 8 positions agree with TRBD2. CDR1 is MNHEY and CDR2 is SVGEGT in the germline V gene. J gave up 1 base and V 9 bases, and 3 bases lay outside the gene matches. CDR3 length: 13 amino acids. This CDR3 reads CASRAGGTDTQYF. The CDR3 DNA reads TGTGCCAGTAGAGCGGGGGGCACAGATACGCAGTATTTT.

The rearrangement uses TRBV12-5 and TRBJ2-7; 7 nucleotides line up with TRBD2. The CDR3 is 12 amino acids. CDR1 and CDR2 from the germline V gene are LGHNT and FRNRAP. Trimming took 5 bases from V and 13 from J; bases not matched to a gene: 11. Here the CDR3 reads CASGTQFAGEYF. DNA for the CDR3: TGTGCTAGTGGTACCCAATTCGCGGGGGAATACTTC.

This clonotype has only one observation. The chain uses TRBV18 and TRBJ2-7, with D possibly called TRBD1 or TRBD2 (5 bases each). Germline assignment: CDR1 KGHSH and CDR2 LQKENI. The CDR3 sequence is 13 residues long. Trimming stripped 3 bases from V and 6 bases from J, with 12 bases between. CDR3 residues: CASSPGAAREQYF. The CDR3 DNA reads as TGTGCCAGCTCACCCGGGGCAGCCCGCGAGCAGTACTTC. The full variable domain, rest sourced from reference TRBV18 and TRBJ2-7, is NAGVMQNPRHLVRRRGQEARLRCSPMKGHSHVYWYRQLPEEGLKFMVYLQKENIIDESGMPKERFSAEFPKEGPSILRIQQVVRGDSAAYFCASSPGAAREQYFGPGTRLTVT.

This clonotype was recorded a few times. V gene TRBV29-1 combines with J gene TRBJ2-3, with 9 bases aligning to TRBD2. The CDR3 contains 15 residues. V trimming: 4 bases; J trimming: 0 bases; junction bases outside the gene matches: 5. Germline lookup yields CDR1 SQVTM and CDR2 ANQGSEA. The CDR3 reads CSVGGLAPSTDTQYF. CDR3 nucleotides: TGCAGCGTTGGGGGACTAGCCCCTAGCACAGATACGCAGTATTTT.